The 6 T cell receptor beta chains presented below share a single source sample, sequenced in a study of shared clonotypes between healthy human individuals. Profiling relied on immunoSEQ multiplex PCR, and the TCRdb table lists in-frame clones only, not all of them. The data hold 1,100,000 or so clones, with 70% to 80% observed a single time. The sample taken for sequencing was memory CD4+ T cells from PBMCs. Stated subset: CD45RA-negative fraction. These receptors were collected from a young man in good health. Some clones in this sample may be carry-over from other donors' samples.

V gene TRBV2 combines with J gene TRBJ2-7, with a tentative D call TRBD1 (5 bases). Germline values: CDR1 SNHLY, CDR2 FYNNEI. CDR3 length: 15 amino acids. Trimming took off 1 base at V and 6 bases at J, with 16 bases between the two ends. Here the CDR3 DNA reads TGTGCCAGCAGTGAAGTTGACAGTCGTTCTGCCGAGCAGTACTTC. Its translation is CASSEVDSRSAEQYF. The whole variable domain, remainder taken from reference TRBV2 and TRBJ2-7, is EPEVTQTPSHQVTQMGQEVILRCVPISNHLYFYWYRQILGQKVEFLVSFYNNEISEKSEIFDDQFSVERPDGSNFTLKIRSTKLEDSAMYFCASSEVDSRSAEQYFGPGTRLTVT.

The gene calls are TRBV13 and TRBJ2-2; no definite D call. There are 16 residues in the CDR3. Per the germline V gene, CDR1 is PRHDT and CDR2 is FYEKMQ (reference sequence). V lost 5 bases to trimming and J lost 6 bases, with 19 bases between them. For the CDR3, the DNA is TGTGCCAGCAGCCGGAGAAGGATTTATCTAGCCGGGGAGCTGTTTTTT. Amino acid sequence: CASSRRRIYLAGELFF.

The chain links TRBV4-1 to TRBJ1-5, with D maybe TRBD1 (6 bases). The CDR3 consists of 16 residues. CDR1 and CDR2 from the germline V gene are MGHRA and YSYEKL. V shed 1 base and J shed 4 bases, with 14 bases lying between them. The CDR3 coding sequence is TGCGCCAGCAGCCAAGGGGGGTCAGGGGCGAATCAGCCCCAGCATTTT. Translated, it gives CASSQGGSGANQPQHF.

V gene TRBV19 combines with J gene TRBJ1-1; unclear D gene. This CDR3 contains 16 residues. V lost 5 bases to trimming and J lost 4 bases, with 20 bases between them. Germline lookup yields CDR1 LNHDA and CDR2 SQIVND (reference sequence). This CDR3 is CASSAPKPSGPTEAFF. CDR3 DNA sequence: TGTGCCAGTAGTGCACCGAAACCCTCAGGCCCCACTGAAGCTTTCTTT. Full variable domain (rest looked up from reference TRBV19 and TRBJ1-1): DGGITQSPKYLFRKEGQNVTLSCEQNLNHDAMYWYRQDPGQGLRLIYYSQIVNDFQKGDIAEGYSVSREKKESFPLTVTSAQKNPTAFYLCASSAPKPSGPTEAFFGQGTRLTVV.

This clone was counted only a few times. J is TRBJ2-5 and V is TRBV5-1; a weak D match, TRBD2 (5 bases). The CDR3 is 16 residues long. Deletions cut 0 bases from V and 5 bases from J, with 17 bases between. Germline assignment: CDR1 SGHRS and CDR2 YFSETQ. The CDR3 DNA follows: TGCGCCAGCAGCTTGGGATTAACTAGTATCGGGGAGACCCAGTACTTC. Its translation: CASSLGLTSIGETQYF. Complete variable domain (other parts from reference TRBV5-1 and TRBJ2-5): KAGVTQTPRYLIKTRGQQVTLSCSPISGHRSVSWYQQTPGQGLQFLFEYFSETQRNKGNFPGRFSGRQFSNSRSEMNVSTLELGDSALYLCASSLGLTSIGETQYFGPGTRLLVL.

The chain joins TRBV25-1 to TRBJ2-3; weak D call: TRBD1 (6 bases). From germline, CDR1 is MGHDK and CDR2 SYGVNS. The CDR3 contains 14 residues. V was trimmed by 5 bases and J by 2 bases, leaving 11 bases between them. The CDR3 sequence: CASSPQGFTDTQYF. The CDR3, as DNA: TGTGCCAGCAGTCCCCAGGGGTTCACAGATACGCAGTATTTT.